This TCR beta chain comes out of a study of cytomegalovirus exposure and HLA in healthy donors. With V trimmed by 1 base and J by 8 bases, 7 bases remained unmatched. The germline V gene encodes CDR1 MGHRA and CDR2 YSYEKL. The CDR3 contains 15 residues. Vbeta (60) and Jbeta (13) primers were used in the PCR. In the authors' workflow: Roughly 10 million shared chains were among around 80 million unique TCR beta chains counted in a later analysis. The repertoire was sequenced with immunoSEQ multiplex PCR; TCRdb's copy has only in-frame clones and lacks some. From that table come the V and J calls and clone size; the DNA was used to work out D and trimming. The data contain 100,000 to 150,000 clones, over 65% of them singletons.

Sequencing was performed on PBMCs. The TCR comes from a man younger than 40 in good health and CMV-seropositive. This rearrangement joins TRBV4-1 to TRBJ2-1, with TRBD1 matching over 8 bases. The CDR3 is CASSQARTGTDEQFF. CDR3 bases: TGCGCCAGCAGCCAAGCGCGGACAGGGACCGATGAGCAGTTCTTC.